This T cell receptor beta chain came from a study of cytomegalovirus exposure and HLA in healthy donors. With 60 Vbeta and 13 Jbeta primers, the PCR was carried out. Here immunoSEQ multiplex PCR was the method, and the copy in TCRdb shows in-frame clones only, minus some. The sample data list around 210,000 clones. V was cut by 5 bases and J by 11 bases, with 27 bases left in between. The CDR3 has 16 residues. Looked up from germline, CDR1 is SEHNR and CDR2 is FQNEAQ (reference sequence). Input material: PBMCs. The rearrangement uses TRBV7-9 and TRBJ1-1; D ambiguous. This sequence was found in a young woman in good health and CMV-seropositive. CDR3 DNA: TGTGCCAGCAGCCCCGAAAACCCCCCCCGACCCTTGAGGGCTTTCTTT. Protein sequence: CASSPENPPRPLRAFF. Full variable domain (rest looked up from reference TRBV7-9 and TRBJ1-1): DTGVSQNPRHKITKRGQNVTFRCDPISEHNRLYWYRQTLGQGPEFLTYFQNEAQLEKSRLLSDRFSAERPKGSFSTLEIQRTEQGDSAMYLCASSPENPPRPLRAFFGQGTRLTVV.